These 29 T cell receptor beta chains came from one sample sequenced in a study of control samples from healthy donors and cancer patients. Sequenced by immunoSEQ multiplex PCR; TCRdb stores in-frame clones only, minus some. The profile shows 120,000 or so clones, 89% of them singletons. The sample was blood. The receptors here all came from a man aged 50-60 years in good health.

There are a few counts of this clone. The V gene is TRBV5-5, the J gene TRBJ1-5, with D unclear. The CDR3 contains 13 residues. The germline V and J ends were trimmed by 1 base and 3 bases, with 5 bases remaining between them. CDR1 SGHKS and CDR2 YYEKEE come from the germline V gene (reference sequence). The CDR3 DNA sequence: TGTGCCAGCAGCTTGTCCCCCAATCAGCCCCAGCATTTT. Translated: CASSLSPNQPQHF.

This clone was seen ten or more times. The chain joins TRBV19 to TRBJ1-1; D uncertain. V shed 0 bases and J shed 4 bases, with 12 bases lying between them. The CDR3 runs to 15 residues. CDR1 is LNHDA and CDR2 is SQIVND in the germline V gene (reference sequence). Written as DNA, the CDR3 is TGTGCCAGTAGTATAGATTTACTTCCGGGCACTGAAGCTTTCTTT. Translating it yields CASSIDLLPGTEAFF.

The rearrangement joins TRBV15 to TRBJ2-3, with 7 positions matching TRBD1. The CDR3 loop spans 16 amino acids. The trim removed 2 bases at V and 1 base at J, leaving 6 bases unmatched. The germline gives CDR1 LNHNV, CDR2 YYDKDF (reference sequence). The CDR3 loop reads CATSRRVGQGTDTQYF. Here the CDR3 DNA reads TGTGCCACCAGCAGAAGGGTTGGACAGGGCACAGATACGCAGTATTTT.

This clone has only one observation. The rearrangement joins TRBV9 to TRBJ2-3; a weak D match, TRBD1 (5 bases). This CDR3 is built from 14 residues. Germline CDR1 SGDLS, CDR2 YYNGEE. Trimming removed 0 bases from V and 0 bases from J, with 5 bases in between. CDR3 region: CASSVGQSTDTQYF. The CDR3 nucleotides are TGTGCCAGCAGCGTAGGACAGAGCACAGATACGCAGTATTTT. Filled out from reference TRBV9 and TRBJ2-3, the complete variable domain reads DSGVTQTPKHLITATGQRVTLRCSPRSGDLSVYWYQQSLDQGLQFLIQYYNGEERAKGNILERFSAQQFPDLHSELNLSSLELGDSALYFCASSVGQSTDTQYFGPGTRLTVL.

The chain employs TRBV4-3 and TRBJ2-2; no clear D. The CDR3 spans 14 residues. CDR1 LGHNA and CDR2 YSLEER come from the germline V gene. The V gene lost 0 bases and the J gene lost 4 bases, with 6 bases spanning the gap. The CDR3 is CASSQDKLTGELFF. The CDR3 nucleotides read TGCGCCAGCAGCCAAGATAAACTCACCGGGGAGCTGTTTTTT.

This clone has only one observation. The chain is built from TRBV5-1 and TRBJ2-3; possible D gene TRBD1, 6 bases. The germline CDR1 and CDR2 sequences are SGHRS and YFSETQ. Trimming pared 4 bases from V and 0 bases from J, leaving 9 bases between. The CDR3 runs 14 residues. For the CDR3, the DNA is TGCGCCAGCAGCGGGGGACACAGCACAGATACGCAGTATTTT. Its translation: CASSGGHSTDTQYF.

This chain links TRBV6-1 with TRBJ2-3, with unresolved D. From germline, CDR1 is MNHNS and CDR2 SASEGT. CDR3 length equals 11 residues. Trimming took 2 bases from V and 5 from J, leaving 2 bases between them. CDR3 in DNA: TGTGCCAGCAGTGAACTAGATACGCAGTATTTT. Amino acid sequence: CASSELDTQYF.

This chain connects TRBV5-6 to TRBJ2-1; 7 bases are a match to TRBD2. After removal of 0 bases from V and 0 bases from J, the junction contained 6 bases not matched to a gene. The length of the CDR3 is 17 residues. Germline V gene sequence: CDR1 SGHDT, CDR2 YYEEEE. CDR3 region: CASSLAGDYHSYNEQFF. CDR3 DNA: TGTGCCAGCAGCTTGGCCGGGGACTACCACTCCTACAATGAGCAGTTCTTC. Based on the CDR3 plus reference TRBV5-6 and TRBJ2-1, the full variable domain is DAGVTQSPTHLIKTRGQQVTLRCSPKSGHDTVSWYQQALGQGPQFIFQYYEEEERQRGNFPDRFSGHQFPNYSSELNVNALLLGDSALYLCASSLAGDYHSYNEQFFGPGTRLTVL.

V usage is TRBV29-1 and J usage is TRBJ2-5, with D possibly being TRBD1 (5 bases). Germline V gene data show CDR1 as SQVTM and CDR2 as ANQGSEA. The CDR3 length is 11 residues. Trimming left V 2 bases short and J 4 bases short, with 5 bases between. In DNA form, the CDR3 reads TGCAGCGTTGAAAGGGGAGAGACCCAGTACTTC. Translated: CSVERGETQYF.

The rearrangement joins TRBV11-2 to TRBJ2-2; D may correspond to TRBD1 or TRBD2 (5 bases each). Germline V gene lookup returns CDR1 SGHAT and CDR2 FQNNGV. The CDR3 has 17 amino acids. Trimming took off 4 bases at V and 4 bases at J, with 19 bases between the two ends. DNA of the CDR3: TGTGCCAGCAGCTCACTCCTCACAGGTGGAGGCACCGGGGAGCTGTTTTTT. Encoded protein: CASSSLLTGGGTGELFF.

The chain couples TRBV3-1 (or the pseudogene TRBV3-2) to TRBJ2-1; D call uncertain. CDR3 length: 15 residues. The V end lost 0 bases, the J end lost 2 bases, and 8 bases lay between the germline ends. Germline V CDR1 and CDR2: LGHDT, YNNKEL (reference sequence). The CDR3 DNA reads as TGTGCCAGCAGCCAAGAACCCCTAGCCTACAATGAGCAGTTCTTC. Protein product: CASSQEPLAYNEQFF.

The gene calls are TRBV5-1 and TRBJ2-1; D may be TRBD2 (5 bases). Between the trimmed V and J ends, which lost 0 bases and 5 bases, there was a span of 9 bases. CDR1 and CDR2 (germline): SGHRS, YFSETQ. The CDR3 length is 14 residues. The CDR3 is CASSLEARDNEQFF. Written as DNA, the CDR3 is TGCGCCAGCAGCTTGGAGGCGCGGGACAATGAGCAGTTCTTC.

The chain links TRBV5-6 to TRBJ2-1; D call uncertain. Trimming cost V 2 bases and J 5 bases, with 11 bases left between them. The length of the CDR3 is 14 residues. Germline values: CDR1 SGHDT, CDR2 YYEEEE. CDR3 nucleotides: TGTGCCAGCAGCTTAGTCCAGGTACACAATGAGCAGTTCTTC. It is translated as CASSLVQVHNEQFF.

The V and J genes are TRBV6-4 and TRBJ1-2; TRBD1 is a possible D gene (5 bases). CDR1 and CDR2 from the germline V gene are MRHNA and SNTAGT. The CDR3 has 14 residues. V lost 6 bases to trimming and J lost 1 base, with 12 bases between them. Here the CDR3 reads CASRVDKINYGYTF. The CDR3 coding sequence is TGTGCCAGCAGAGTGGACAAAATTAACTATGGCTACACCTTC.

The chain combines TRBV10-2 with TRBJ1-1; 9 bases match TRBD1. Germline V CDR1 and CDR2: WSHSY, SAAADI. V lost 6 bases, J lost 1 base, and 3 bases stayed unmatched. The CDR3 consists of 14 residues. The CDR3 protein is CASRATGGNTEAFF. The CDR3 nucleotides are TGCGCCAGCAGAGCGACAGGGGGGAACACTGAAGCTTTCTTT.

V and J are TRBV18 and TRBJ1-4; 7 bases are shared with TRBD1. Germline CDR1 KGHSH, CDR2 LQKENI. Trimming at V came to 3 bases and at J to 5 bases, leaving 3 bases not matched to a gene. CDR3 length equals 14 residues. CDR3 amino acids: CASSPRGLNEKLFF. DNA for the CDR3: TGTGCCAGCTCACCCAGGGGGTTGAATGAAAAACTGTTTTTT. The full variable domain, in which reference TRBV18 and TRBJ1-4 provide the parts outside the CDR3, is NAGVMQNPRHLVRRRGQEARLRCSPMKGHSHVYWYRQLPEEGLKFMVYLQKENIIDESGMPKERFSAEFPKEGPSILRIQQVVRGDSAAYFCASSPRGLNEKLFFGSGTQLSVL.

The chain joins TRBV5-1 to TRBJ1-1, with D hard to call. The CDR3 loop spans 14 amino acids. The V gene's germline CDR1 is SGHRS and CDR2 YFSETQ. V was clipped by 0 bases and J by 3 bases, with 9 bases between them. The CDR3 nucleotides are TGCGCCAGCAGCTTGGGCCGACGGGACACTGAAGCTTTCTTT. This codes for CASSLGRRDTEAFF.

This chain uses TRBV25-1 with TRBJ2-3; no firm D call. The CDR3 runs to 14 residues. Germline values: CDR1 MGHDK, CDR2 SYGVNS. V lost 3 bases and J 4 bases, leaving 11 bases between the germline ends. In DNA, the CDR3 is TGTGCCAGCAGTGACCGTTTTCGGCCAGATACGCAGTATTTT. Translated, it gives CASSDRFRPDTQYF.

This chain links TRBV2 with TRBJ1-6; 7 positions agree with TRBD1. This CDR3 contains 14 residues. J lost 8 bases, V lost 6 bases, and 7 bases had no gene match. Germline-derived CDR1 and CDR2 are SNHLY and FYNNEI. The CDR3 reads CASRVGTAYSPLHF. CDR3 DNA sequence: TGTGCCAGCAGAGTGGGGACAGCATATTCACCCCTCCACTTT.

The CDR3 sequence is CASSLERQEINYGYTF. Written as DNA, the CDR3 is TGTGCCAGCAGCTTAGAGAGGCAGGAGATTAACTATGGCTACACCTTC. The chain couples TRBV7-2 to TRBJ1-2; D unresolved. V dropped 1 base and J dropped 1 base, with 13 bases sitting between them. Germline CDR1 and CDR2: SGHTA and FQGNSA. There are 16 residues in the CDR3.

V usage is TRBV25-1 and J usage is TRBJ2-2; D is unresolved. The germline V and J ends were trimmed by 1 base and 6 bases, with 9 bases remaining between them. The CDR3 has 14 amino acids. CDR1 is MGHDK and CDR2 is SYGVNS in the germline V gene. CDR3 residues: CASSESLAAGELFF. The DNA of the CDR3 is TGTGCCAGCAGTGAATCTCTGGCCGCCGGGGAGCTGTTTTTT.

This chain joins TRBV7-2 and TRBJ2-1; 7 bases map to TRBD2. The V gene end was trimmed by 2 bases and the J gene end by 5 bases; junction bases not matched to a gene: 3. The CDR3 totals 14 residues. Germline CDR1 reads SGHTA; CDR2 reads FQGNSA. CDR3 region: CASSLQRGNNEQFF. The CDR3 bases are TGTGCCAGCAGCTTACAGCGGGGAAACAATGAGCAGTTCTTC.

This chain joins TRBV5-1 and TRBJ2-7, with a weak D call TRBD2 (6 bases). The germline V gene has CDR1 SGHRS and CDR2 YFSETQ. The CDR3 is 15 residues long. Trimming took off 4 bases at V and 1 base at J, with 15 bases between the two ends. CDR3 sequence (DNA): TGCGCCAGCAGCGGGGGAGACGGGACTTCCTACGAGCAGTACTTC. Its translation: CASSGGDGTSYEQYF.

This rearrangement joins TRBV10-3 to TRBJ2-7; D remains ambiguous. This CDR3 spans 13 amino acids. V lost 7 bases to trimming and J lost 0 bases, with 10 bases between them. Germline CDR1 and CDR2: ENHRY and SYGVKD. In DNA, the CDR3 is TGTGCCATCACGGAACACCGCTCCTACGAGCAGTACTTC. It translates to CAITEHRSYEQYF.

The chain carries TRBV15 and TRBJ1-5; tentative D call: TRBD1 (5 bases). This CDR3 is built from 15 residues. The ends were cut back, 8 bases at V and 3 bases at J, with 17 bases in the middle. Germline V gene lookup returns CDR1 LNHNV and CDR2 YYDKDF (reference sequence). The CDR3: CATSRRWGDNQPQHF. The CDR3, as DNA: TGTGCCACCTCCCGGAGGTGGGGGGACAATCAGCCCCAGCATTTT. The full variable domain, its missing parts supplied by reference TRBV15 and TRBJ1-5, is DAMVIQNPRYQVTQFGKPVTLSCSQTLNHNVMYWYQQKSSQAPKLLFHYYDKDFNNEADTPDNFQSRRPNTSFCFLDIRSPGLGDTAMYLCATSRRWGDNQPQHFGDGTRLSIL.

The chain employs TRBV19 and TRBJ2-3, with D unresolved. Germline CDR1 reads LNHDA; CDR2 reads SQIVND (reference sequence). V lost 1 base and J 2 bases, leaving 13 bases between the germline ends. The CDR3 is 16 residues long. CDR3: CASSIGGYGYTDTQYF. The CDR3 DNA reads TGTGCCAGTAGTATAGGGGGATATGGGTACACAGATACGCAGTATTTT. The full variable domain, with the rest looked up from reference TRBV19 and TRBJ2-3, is DGGITQSPKYLFRKEGQNVTLSCEQNLNHDAMYWYRQDPGQGLRLIYYSQIVNDFQKGDIAEGYSVSREKKESFPLTVTSAQKNPTAFYLCASSIGGYGYTDTQYFGPGTRLTVL.

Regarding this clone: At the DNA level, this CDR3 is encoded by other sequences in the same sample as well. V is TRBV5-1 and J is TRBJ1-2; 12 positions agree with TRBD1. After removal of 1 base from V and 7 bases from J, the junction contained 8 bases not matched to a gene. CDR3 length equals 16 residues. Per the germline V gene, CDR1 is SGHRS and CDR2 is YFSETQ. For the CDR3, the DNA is TGCGCCAGCAGCTTGCGGCCGGGACAGGGGGCGGGTGGCTACACCTTC. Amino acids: CASSLRPGQGAGGYTF.

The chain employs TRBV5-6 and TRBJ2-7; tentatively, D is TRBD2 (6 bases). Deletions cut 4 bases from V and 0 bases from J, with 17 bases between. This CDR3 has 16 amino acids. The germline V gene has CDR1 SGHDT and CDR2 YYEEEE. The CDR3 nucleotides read TGTGCCAGCAGCCTGTTGGGGGTGCGGGACTCCTACGAGCAGTACTTC. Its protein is CASSLLGVRDSYEQYF.

In DNA form, the CDR3 reads TGTGCCAGCAGTGACTCAACGGGGTCTGAAGCTTTCTTT. Protein: CASSDSTGSEAFF. This chain joins TRBV6-4 and TRBJ1-1; D remains ambiguous. The length of the CDR3 is 13 residues. V was cut by 0 bases and J by 6 bases, with 8 bases left in between. CDR1 is MRHNA and CDR2 is SNTAGT in the germline V gene.